The TCR beta chain under discussion was sequenced for a study of T cells after yellow fever vaccination. General study points: Re-detected after boosting: most primary clones, 96% of CD4 and over 80% of CD8. Clonotype sharing between CD4 and CD8 compartments was small.

Each CDR3 protein gets one entry after TCRdb re-called the 5' RACE reads with MiXCR. Of tens of thousands of distinct CDR3 sequences in the sample, 7.4% were seen once. This clonotype showed up many times. Its antigen is currently unknown. The CDR3 extends over 14 amino acids. Germline V gene sequence: CDR1 SGHDT, CDR2 YYEEEE. The V segment lost 5 bases and the J segment 5 bases; nucleotides outside the gene matches: 9. Here the sequenced sample was CD8+ T cells sorted from PBMCs, taken 15 days after the yellow fever booster vaccination. The genes are TRBV5-6 and TRBJ2-5; 7 nucleotides line up with TRBD2. The source of this sequence is a man aged 25 to 45 who received the YFV17D yellow fever vaccine. In DNA form, the CDR3 reads TGTGCCAGCAGGCCAGGGAGGGCCGGTGAGACCCAGTACTTC. It is translated as CASRPGRAGETQYF.